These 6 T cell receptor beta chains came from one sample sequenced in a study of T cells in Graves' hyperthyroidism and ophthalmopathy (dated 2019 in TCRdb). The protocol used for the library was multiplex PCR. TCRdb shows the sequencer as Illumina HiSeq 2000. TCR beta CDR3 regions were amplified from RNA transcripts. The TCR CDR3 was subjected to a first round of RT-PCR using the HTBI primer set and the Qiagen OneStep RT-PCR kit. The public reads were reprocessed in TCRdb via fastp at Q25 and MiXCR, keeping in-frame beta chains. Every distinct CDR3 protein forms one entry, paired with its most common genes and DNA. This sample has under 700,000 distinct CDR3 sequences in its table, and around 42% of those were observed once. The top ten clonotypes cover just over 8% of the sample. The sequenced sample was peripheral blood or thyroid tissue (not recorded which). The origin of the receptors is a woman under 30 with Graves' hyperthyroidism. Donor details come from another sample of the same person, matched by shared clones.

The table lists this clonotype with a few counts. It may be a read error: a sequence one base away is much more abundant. CDR3 in DNA: TGTGCCAGCAGTGCACTTGAAGCTTTCTTT. This codes for CASSALEAFF. The V and J genes are TRBV12-3 or TRBV12-4 and TRBJ1-1; no definite D call. The CDR3 runs 10 residues. Between the trimmed V and J ends, which lost 5 bases and 7 bases, there was a span of 5 bases.

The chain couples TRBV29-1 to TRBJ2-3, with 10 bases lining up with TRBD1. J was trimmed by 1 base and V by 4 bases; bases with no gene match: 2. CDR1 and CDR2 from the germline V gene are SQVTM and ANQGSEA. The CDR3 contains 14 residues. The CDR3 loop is CSVVGTGGTDTQYF. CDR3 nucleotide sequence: TGCAGCGTTGTGGGGACAGGGGGCACAGATACGCAGTATTTT.

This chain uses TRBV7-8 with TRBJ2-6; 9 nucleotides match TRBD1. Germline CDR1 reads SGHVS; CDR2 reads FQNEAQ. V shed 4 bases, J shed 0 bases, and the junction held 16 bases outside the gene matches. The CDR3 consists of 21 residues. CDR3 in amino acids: CASSSTGGWGGLRSGANVLTF. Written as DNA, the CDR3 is TGTGCCAGCAGCTCTACAGGGGGCTGGGGCGGGTTACGCTCTGGGGCCAACGTCCTGACTTTC.

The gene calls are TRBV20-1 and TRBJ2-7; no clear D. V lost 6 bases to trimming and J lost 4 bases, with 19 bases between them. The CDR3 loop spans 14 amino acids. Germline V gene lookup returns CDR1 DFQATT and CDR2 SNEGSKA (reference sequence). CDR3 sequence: CSAEHGRPPYEQYF. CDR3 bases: TGCAGTGCGGAACACGGTCGGCCCCCATACGAGCAGTACTTC.

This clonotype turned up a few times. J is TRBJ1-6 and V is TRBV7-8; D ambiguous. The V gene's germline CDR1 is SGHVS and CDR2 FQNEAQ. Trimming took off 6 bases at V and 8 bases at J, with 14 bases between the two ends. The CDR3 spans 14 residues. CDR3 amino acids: CASSYWQNYSPLHF. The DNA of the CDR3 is TGTGCCAGCAGTTACTGGCAGAACTATTCACCCCTCCACTTT.

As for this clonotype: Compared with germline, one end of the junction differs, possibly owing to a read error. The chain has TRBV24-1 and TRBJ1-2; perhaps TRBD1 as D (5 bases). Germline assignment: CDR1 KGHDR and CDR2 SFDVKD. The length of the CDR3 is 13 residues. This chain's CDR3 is CASSPGFTYGYTF. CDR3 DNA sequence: TGTGCCAGCAGTCCAGGGTTTACCTATGGCTACACCTTC.